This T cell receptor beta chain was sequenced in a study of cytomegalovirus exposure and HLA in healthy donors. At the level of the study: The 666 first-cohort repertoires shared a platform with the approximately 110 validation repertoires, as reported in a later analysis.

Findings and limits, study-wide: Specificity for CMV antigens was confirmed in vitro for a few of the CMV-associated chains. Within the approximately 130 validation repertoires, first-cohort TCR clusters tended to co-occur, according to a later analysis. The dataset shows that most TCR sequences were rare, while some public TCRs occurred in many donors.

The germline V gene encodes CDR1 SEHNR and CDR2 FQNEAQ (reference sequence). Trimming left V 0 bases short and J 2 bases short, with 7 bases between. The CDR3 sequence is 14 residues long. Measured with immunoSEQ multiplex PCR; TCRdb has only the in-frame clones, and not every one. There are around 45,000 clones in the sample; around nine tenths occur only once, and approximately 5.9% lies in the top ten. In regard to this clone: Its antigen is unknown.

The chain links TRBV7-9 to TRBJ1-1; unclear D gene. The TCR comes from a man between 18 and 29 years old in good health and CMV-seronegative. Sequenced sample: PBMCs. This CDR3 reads CASSLAILNTEAFF. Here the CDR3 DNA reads TGTGCCAGCAGCTTAGCCATTCTAAACACTGAAGCTTTCTTT.